Following are 13 T cell receptor beta chains from one sample sequenced in a study of tumor-infiltrating lymphocytes in oesophageal squamous cell carcinoma. A single record per CDR3 protein comes from TCRdb applying MiXCR to the PCR reads. The table records approximately 12,000 distinct CDR3 sequences, less than 55% of them present only once. Specimen: esophageal tumor tissue. These receptors came from a female donor with esophageal squamous cell carcinoma.

The chain combines TRBV7-2 with TRBJ2-7, with TRBD1 as a possible D gene (6 bases). V was shortened by 3 bases and J by 7 bases, with 19 bases between the two germline ends. The CDR3 consists of 15 residues. Germline loops: CDR1 SGHTA, CDR2 FQGNSA. The CDR3 DNA sequence: TGTGCCAGCAGCTTTTCGGAAAACAGGGTAGGGGAGCAGTACTTC. Its translation is CASSFSENRVGEQYF.

By sample fraction, this clonotype is large (0.1 to 1%). The chain recombines TRBV7-2 with TRBJ1-2, with a tentative D call TRBD1 (5 bases). The CDR3 consists of 13 residues. The germline V gene encodes CDR1 SGHTA and CDR2 FQGNSA. The V end lost 5 bases, the J end lost 8 bases, and 15 bases lay between the germline ends. DNA for the CDR3: TGTGCCAGCAGCCCAACCTGGGGGGGAGGCTACACCTTC. It codes for CASSPTWGGGYTF. The variable domain in full, with the rest retrieved from reference TRBV7-2 and TRBJ1-2, is GAGVSQSPSNKVTEKGKDVELRCDPISGHTALYWYRQSLGQGLEFLIYFQGNSAPDKSGLPSDRFSAERTGGSVSTLTIQRTQQEDSAVYLCASSPTWGGGYTFGSGTRLTVV.

This clonotype was found once. The chain carries TRBV7-6 and TRBJ2-1, with D unresolved. The CDR3 is made up of 13 amino acids. Trimming left V 6 bases short and J 10 bases short, with 16 bases between. Per germline, CDR1 SGHVS and CDR2 FNYEAQ. DNA of the CDR3: TGTGCCAGCAGTCCGGACGTTACCTACGAGCAGTTCTTC. Its protein is CASSPDVTYEQFF.

The chain couples TRBV7-9 to TRBJ1-2, with TRBD1 matching 7 bases. Germline V gene lookup returns CDR1 SEHNR and CDR2 FQNEAQ (reference sequence). The V segment lost 5 bases and the J segment 8 bases; nucleotides outside the gene matches: 5. This CDR3 contains 12 residues. The CDR3 nucleotides are TGTGCCAGCAGCACAGGGGTCGGGGGCTACACCTTC. Translation gives CASSTGVGGYTF.

This clonotype was found a few times. At one boundary the junction diverges from the germline segment, which might be a read error. This CDR3 reads CASSLGGGAETQYF. The DNA for the CDR3 is TGTGCTAGCAGCTTGGGGGGGGGGGCAGAGACCCAGTACTTC. The chain is built from TRBV7-7 and TRBJ2-5, with a possible D match to TRBD2 (7 bases). Germline V gene sequence: CDR1 SSHAT, CDR2 FNYEAQ (reference sequence). This CDR3 has 14 residues.

There are a few counts of this clonotype. V is TRBV7-6 and J is TRBJ2-5; perhaps TRBD2 as D (5 bases). Deletions cut 1 base from V and 1 base from J, with 16 bases between. Germline-derived CDR1 and CDR2 are SGHVS and FNYEAQ. CDR3 size: 17 residues. In DNA, the CDR3 is TGTGCCAGCAGCTTAGTTGGTCCTAGCCCAGGCCAAGAGACCCAGTACTTC. This translates into CASSLVGPSPGQETQYF. The whole variable domain, filled in from reference TRBV7-6 and TRBJ2-5, reads GAGVSQSPRYKVTKRGQDVALRCDPISGHVSLYWYRQALGQGPEFLTYFNYEAQQDKSGLPNDRFSAERPEGSISTLTIQRTEQRDSAMYRCASSLVGPSPGQETQYFGPGTRLLVL.

This clonotype was seen a few times. The V call is TRBV19, the J call TRBJ2-1, with D unresolved. Trimming removed 3 bases at V and 6 bases at J, with 9 bases between. In germline, CDR1 is LNHDA, CDR2 SQIVND (reference sequence). CDR3 length: 13 residues. This CDR3 is CASSIRIGNEQFF. The CDR3, as DNA: TGTGCCAGTAGTATCCGGATTGGCAATGAGCAGTTCTTC.

Judged by abundance, this clonotype is medium-sized. The V gene is TRBV7-3, the J gene TRBJ2-1; TRBD2 agrees at 16 bases. Germline loops: CDR1 SGHTA, CDR2 FQGTGA. J gave up 7 bases and V 5 bases, and 8 bases lay outside the gene matches. The CDR3 covers 17 residues. Here the CDR3 DNA reads TGTGCCAGCAGCCGACTTACGGGACTAGCGGGAGGGAATGAGCAGTTCTTC. This encodes CASSRLTGLAGGNEQFF.

V and J are TRBV11-2 and TRBJ2-5; weak D call: TRBD2 (6 bases). The CDR3 covers 13 residues. V dropped 5 bases and J dropped 5 bases, with 12 bases sitting between them. The germline V gene has CDR1 SGHAT and CDR2 FQNNGV. This CDR3 reads CASSRGGVETQYF. As DNA, the CDR3 is TGTGCCAGCAGCCGAGGAGGGGTTGAGACCCAGTACTTC.

The gene calls are TRBV7-3 and TRBJ2-5; 8 nucleotides align to TRBD1. The CDR3 runs to 15 residues. Germline CDR1 SGHTA, CDR2 FQGTGA. The V segment lost 7 bases and the J segment 7 bases; nucleotides outside the gene matches: 14. CDR3 region: CASTLGQGALWTQYF. In nucleotides, the CDR3 is TGTGCCAGCACCCTGGGCCAGGGGGCTCTTTGGACCCAGTACTTC.

This clonotype was seen ten or more times. V gene TRBV6-1 combines with J gene TRBJ2-2, with D unclear. The CDR3 has 13 amino acids. The germline V gene has CDR1 MNHNS and CDR2 SASEGT. V lost 2 bases, J lost 6 bases, and 7 bases lay in between. CDR3 in amino acids: CASSENIAGELFF. The DNA of the CDR3 is TGTGCCAGCAGTGAAAACATAGCCGGGGAGCTGTTTTTT.

This clonotype was seen only a few times. One junction end does not reproduce the germline sequence, and a read error may be involved. CDR3 sequence reads: CASSLGSGRETQYF. DNA of the CDR3: TGTGCTAGCAGCTTAGGGTCCGGACGGGAGACCCAGTACTTC. This chain links TRBV7-7 with TRBJ2-5; no clear D gene. The CDR3 contains 14 residues. Germline V gene lookup returns CDR1 SSHAT and CDR2 FNYEAQ (reference sequence).

The genes are TRBV7-2 and TRBJ2-5; the match to TRBD1 covers 8 bases. CDR1 is SGHTA and CDR2 is FQGNSA in the germline V gene. V shed 0 bases, J shed 11 bases, and the junction held 5 bases outside the gene matches. This CDR3 is built from 13 residues. Written as DNA, the CDR3 is TGTGCCAGCAGCTTAGCAGGACAGGGATCGCAGTACTTC. The encoded protein is CASSLAGQGSQYF.